The TCR beta chain under discussion was sequenced for a study of blood T cell repertoires in COVID-19. The wider study: Samples of COVID-19 (acute and convalescent) were obtained from the United States, Italy and Spain. Nucleic acid was either cDNA or gDNA, and it came from T cells, B-cell-depleted T cells, or PBMCs.

Authors' processing steps: Reference gene primer amplification in the assay estimated nucleated cell counts. Sequencing was performed with immunoSEQ multiplex PCR; in TCRdb, only in-frame clones are kept and a portion is missing. V, J and clone size reflect that table, while D and trimming were determined from the DNA. The sample holds around 80,000 clones, about 80% seen once. CDR3 length: 13 residues. A note on this clone: The junction departs from germline at one end; a sequencing error may be responsible.

This sequence joins TRBV12-3 or TRBV12-4 and TRBJ1-2; weak D call: TRBD1 (5 bases). This receptor was identified in a man aged 45-60 years with active or convalescent COVID-19. The sample consisted of peripheral blood. The CDR3 DNA sequence: TGTGCCAGCAGTCGGACGGACACCTATCGCTACACCTTC. This encodes CASSRTDTYRYTF.